This T cell receptor beta chain is from a study of a mutant IDH1 vaccine in newly diagnosed glioma. Study-wide background: Scheduled for weeks 1, 3, 5, 7, 11, 15, 19 and 23, eight vaccinations were given to patients. Vaccination was launched 4-6 weeks after radiotherapy alone, or with temozolomide cycles. Therapy received beforehand was radiotherapy, temozolomide, or both, with most patients given both.

Per the germline V gene, CDR1 is SGHTA and CDR2 is FQGNSA. The CDR3 spans 16 residues. The trim removed 6 bases at V and 7 bases at J, leaving 17 bases unmatched. Described time point: week 23, last vaccination. Doses consisted of 300 ug of mutant IDH1 20-mer peptide each, paired with topical imiquimod. Clones were read by immunoSEQ multiplex PCR, and TCRdb kept only the in-frame ones, dropping some. The sample has 88,000 or so clones, approximately 85% seen once. As to this clone: Its target is unknown.

The source material was PBMCs, sampled from a glioma patient whose treatment included an IDH1 peptide vaccine. This TCR was sampled from a man aged 30-40 years with glioma. Some clones in this sample may be carry-over from other donors' samples. V and J are TRBV7-2 and TRBJ1-1, with TRBD1 identical over 7 bases. The CDR3 DNA follows: TGTGCCAGCAGTCGCAGGGGGATCCCGCCTGGTGTTGAAGCTTTCTTT. Amino acids: CASSRRGIPPGVEAFF.